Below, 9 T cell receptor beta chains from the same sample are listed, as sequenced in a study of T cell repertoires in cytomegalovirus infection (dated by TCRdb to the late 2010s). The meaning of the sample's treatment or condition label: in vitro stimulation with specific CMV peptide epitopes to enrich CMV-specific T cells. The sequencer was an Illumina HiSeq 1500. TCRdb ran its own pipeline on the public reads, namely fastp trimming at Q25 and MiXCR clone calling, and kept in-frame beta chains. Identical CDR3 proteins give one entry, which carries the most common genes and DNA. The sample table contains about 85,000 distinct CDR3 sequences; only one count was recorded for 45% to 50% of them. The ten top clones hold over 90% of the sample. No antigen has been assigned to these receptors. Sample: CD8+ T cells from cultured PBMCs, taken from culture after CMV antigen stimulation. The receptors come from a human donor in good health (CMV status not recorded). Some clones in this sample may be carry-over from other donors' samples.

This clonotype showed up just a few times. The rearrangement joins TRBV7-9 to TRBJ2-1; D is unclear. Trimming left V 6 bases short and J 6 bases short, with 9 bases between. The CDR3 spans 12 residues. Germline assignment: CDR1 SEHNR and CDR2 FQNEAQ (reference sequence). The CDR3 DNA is TGTGCCAGCAGATCCCAAGCCAATGAGCAGTTCTTC. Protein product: CASRSQANEQFF.

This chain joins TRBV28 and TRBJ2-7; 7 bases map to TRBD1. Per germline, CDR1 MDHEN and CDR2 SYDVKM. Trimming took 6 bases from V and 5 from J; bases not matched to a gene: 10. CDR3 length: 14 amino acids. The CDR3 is CASSPDRVLDEQYF. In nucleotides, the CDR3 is TGTGCCAGCAGCCCAGACAGGGTTTTAGACGAGCAGTACTTC. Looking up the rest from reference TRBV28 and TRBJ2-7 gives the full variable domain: DVKVTQSSRYLVKRTGEKVFLECVQDMDHENMFWYRQDPGLGLRLIYFSYDVKMKEKGDIPEGYSVSREKKERFSLILESASTNQTSMYLCASSPDRVLDEQYFGPGTRLTVT.

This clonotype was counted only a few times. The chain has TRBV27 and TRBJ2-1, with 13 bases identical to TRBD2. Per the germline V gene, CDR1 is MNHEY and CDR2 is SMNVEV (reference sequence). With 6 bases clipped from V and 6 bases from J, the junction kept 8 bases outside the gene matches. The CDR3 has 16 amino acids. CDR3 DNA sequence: TGTGCCAGCAGAACCGGGACTAGCGGGAACCTCAATGAGCAGTTCTTC. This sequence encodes CASRTGTSGNLNEQFF.

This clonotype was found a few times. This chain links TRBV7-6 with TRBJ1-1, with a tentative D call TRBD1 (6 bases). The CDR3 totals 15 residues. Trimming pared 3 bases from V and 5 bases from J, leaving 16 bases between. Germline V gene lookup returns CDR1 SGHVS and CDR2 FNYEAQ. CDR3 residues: CASSLYPGTKTEAFF. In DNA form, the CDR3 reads TGTGCCAGCAGCTTGTACCCCGGGACAAAAACTGAAGCTTTCTTT.

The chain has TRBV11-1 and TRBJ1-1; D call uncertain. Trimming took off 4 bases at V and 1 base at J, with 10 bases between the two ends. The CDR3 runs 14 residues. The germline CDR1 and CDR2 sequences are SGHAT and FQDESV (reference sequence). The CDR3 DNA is TGTGCCAGCAGCTCGGGTGTGGGGAACACTGAAGCTTTCTTT. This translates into CASSSGVGNTEAFF.

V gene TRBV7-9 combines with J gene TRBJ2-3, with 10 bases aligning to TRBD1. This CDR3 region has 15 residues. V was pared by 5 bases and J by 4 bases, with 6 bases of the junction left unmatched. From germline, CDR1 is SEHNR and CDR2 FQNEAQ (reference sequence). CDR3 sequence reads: CASSGTGDIADTQYF. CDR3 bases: TGTGCCAGCAGCGGGACAGGGGATATCGCAGATACGCAGTATTTT.

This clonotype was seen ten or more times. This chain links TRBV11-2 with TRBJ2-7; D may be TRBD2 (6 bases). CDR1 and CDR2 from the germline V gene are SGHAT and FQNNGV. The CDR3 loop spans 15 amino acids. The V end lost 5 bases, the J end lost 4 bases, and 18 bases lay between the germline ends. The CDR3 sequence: CASSLRELAHYEQYF. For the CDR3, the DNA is TGTGCCAGCAGCCTGCGTGAGCTAGCGCATTACGAGCAGTACTTC.

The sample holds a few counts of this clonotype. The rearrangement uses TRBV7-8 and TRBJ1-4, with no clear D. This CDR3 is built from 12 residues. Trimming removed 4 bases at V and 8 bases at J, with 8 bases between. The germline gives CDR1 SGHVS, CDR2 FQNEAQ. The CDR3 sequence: CASSSEREKLFF. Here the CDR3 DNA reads TGTGCCAGCAGCTCTGAAAGGGAAAAACTGTTTTTT.

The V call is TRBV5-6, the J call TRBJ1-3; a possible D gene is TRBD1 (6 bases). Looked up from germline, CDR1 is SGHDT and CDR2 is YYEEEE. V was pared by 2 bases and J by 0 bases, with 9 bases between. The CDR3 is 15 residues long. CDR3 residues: CASSFGQYSGNTIYF. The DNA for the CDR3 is TGTGCCAGCAGCTTCGGACAGTACTCTGGAAACACCATATATTTT.